A selection of T cell receptor beta chains follows, all from one sample in a study of blood T cell repertoires in COVID-19. Repertoires were generated with immunoSEQ multiplex PCR, while TCRdb's copy carries only in-frame clones and drops some. The profile shows approximately 38,000 clones, around 87% of them singletons. What was sequenced was peripheral blood. These receptors all stem from a man aged 45 to 65 with active or convalescent COVID-19. The CDR3 runs from the conserved cysteine through the conserved F or W. The order of the fields is V gene, clone size, J gene, CDR3 protein. For some rows the clone size is stated as once, few or many, or as a class when expanded; others skip it.

>TRBV6-5|-|TRBJ2-3
CASSYAGGTTDTQYF
>TRBV29-1|-|TRBJ2-7
CSVHGQGFNEQYF
>TRBV27|once|TRBJ2-3
CASSLGGLARDTQYF
>TRBV6-5|-|TRBJ1-1
CASRKTIDTEAFF
>TRBV11-2|-|TRBJ2-1
CASSVLVANSYNEQFF
>TRBV3-1/TRBV3-2|-|TRBJ1-6
CASSQDGGYSPLHF
>TRBV30|once|TRBJ2-3
CAWTRERGGTDTQYF
>TRBV5-4|-|TRBJ2-6
CASSPTGDSGANVLTF
>TRBV28|-|TRBJ1-5
CASKSSLMRNQPQHF
>TRBV10-3|-|TRBJ2-1
CATALGGGSYNEQFF
>TRBV28|-|TRBJ2-3
CASSLELAGGRDTQYF
>TRBV9|-|TRBJ2-3
CASSTAGDTQYF
>TRBV6-5|-|TRBJ2-4
CASSYATGTGLNIQYF
>TRBV29-1|-|TRBJ2-3
CSVSGTSGGASTDTQYF
>TRBV3-1/TRBV3-2|-|TRBJ2-3
CASSQGSSHQDTQYF
>TRBV3-1/TRBV3-2|-|TRBJ2-1
CASSLYPGQRKVGLAGGHNEQFF
>TRBV7-8|-|TRBJ1-1
CASSLGEGGTEAFF
>TRBV27|-|TRBJ2-1
CASSLYGPAGQFF
>TRBV15|-|TRBJ1-2
CATSRGGQGSLYYGYTF
>TRBV18|-|TRBJ2-1
CATEPTGGIYNEQFF
>TRBV19|-|TRBJ1-2
CASAQRSYGYTF
>TRBV6-5|-|TRBJ1-6
CASSDRGIYSPLHF